This T cell receptor beta chain was sequenced during a study of OX40 agonist ivuxolimab in advanced cancers. In the study overall: Therapy given before enrollment (anti-PD-1, anti-PD-L1 or anti-CTLA-4) was allowed, and 40% to 50% had some.

Study-level findings and limits: Researchers did not establish what antigens the expanded peripheral T cells target. There were, on average, more expanded clones in CD8+ T cells than in CD4+.

V dropped 5 bases and J dropped 6; count of bases not matched to a gene: 4. The CDR3 runs to 15 residues. Germline V lookup: CDR1 SGHTA, CDR2 FQGNSA. Autoimmune disease history or systemic immunosuppression led to patient exclusion. For this clone: Its antigen remains unknown.

The data were produced by immunoSEQ multiplex PCR, yet TCRdb's version contains in-frame clones alone and is incomplete. The sample consists of 20,000 to 25,000 clones, around four fifths of them appearing once. Sequencing used CD4+ or CD8+ T cells sorted from blood, obtained in a trial of the OX40 agonist ivuxolimab. The receptor was isolated from an adult with an advanced solid tumor such as melanoma, head and neck, liver or kidney cancer. The J gene is TRBJ2-1, the V gene TRBV7-2; 13 nucleotides line up with TRBD2. Here the CDR3 DNA reads TGTGCCAGCAGCCCGGGACTAGCGGGATTCAATGAGCAGTTCTTC. Translated: CASSPGLAGFNEQFF.